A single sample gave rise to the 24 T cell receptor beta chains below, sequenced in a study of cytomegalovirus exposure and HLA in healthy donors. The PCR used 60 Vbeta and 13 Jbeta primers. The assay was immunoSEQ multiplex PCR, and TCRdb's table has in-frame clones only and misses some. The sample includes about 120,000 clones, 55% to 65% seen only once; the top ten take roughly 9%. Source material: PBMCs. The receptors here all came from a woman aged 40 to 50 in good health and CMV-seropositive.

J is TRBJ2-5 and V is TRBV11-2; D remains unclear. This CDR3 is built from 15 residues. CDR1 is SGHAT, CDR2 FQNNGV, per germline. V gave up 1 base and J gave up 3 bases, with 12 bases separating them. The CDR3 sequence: CASSLGHRTEETQYF. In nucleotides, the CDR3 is TGTGCCAGCAGCTTAGGGCACAGAACGGAAGAGACCCAGTACTTC.

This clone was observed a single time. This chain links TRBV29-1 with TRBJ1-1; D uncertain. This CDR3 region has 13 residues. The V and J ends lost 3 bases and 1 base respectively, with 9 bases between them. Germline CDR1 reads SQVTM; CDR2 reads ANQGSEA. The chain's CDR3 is CSVDRQENTEAFF. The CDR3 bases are TGCAGCGTTGATCGGCAGGAGAACACTGAAGCTTTCTTT.

CDR3: CASSEAVRSSTDTQYF. The CDR3 nucleotides are TGTGCCAGCAGTGAAGCGGTGCGTTCCAGCACAGATACGCAGTATTTT. The rearrangement links TRBV6-1 to TRBJ2-3; D is unclear. Germline V CDR1 and CDR2: MNHNS, SASEGT. The CDR3 contains 16 residues. Trimming pared 0 bases from V and 0 bases from J, leaving 10 bases between.

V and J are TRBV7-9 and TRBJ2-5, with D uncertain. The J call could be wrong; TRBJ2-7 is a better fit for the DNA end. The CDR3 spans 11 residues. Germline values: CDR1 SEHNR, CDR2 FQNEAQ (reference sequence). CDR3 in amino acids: CAVAPTYEQYF. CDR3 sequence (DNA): TGTGCGGTAGCTCCGACTTACGAGCAGTACTTC.

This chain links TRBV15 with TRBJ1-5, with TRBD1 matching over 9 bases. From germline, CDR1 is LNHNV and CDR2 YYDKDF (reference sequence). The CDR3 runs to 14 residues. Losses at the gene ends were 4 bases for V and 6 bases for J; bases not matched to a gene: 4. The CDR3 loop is CATSTRTGVQPQHF. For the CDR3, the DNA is TGTGCCACCAGCACCCGGACAGGGGTTCAGCCCCAGCATTTT.

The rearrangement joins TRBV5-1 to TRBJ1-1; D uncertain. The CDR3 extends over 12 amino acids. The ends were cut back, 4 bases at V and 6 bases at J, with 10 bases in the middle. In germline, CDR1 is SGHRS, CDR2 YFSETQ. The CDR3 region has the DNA TGCGCCAGCAGCGCAAGGAGCGCTGAAGCTTTCTTT. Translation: CASSARSAEAFF. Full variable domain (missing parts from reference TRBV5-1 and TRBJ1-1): KAGVTQTPRYLIKTRGQQVTLSCSPISGHRSVSWYQQTPGQGLQFLFEYFSETQRNKGNFPGRFSGRQFSNSRSEMNVSTLELGDSALYLCASSARSAEAFFGQGTRLTVV.

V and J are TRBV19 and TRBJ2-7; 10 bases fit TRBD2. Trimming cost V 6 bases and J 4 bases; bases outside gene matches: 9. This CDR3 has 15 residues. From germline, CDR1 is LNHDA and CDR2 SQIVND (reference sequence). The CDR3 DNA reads TGTGCCAGTAGCGGAAGGGTAGCGGGAGGTTACGAGCAGTACTTC. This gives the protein CASSGRVAGGYEQYF.

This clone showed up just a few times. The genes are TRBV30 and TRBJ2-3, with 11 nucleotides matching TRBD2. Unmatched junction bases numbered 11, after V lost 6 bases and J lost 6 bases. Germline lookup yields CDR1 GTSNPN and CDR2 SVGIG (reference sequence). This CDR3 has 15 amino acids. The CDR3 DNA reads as TGTGCCTGCGGACTAGCGGGCGTAGGGTCTGATACGCAGTATTTT. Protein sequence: CACGLAGVGSDTQYF.

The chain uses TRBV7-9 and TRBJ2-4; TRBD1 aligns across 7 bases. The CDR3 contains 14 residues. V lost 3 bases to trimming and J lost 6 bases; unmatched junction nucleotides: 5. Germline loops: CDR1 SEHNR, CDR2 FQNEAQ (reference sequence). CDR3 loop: CASSFGDRRNIQYF. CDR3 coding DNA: TGTGCCAGCAGCTTTGGGGACAGAAGAAACATTCAGTACTTC.

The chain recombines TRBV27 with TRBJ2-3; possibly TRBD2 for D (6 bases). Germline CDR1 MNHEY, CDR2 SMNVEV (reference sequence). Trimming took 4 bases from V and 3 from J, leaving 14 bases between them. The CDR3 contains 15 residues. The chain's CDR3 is CASSSRRERTDTQYF. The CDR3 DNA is TGTGCCAGCAGTTCCCGCCGGGAGAGGACAGATACGCAGTATTTT.

CDR3: CASSGGQYSGANVLTF. CDR3 in DNA: TGTGCCAGCAGTGGTGGGCAGTACTCTGGGGCCAACGTCCTGACTTTC. The chain employs TRBV2 and TRBJ2-6; D ambiguous. The V gene lost 4 bases and the J gene lost 0 bases, with 10 bases spanning the gap. The CDR3 is made up of 16 amino acids. The germline gives CDR1 SNHLY, CDR2 FYNNEI.

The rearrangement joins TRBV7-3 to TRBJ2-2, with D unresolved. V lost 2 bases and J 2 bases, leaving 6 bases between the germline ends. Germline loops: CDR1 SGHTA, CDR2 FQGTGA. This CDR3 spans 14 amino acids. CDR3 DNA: TGTGCCAGCAGCTTATTAACAAACACCGGGGAGCTGTTTTTT. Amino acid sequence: CASSLLTNTGELFF.

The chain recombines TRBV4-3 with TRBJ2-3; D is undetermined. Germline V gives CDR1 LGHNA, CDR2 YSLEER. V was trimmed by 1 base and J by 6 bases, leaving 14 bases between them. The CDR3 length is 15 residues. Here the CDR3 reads CASSQAITPGDTQYF. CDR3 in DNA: TGCGCCAGCAGCCAAGCTATCACCCCCGGGGATACGCAGTATTTT.

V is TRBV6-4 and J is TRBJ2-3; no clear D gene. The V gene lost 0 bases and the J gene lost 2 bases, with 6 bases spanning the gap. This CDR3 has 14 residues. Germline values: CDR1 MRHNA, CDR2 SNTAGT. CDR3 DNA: TGTGCCAGCAGTGACTCATATAACACAGATACGCAGTATTTT. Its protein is CASSDSYNTDTQYF.

CDR3 nucleotide sequence: TGTGCCAGCAGCCCCCAAGACAAAAATGAGCAGTTCTTC. Translating gives CASSPQDKNEQFF. The chain is built from TRBV5-4 and TRBJ2-1; D gene uncertain. V was pared by 4 bases and J by 7 bases, with 12 bases between. The CDR3 is 13 residues long. Germline values: CDR1 SGHNT, CDR2 YYREEE (reference sequence). The full variable domain, with the rest looked up from reference TRBV5-4 and TRBJ2-1, is ETGVTQSPTHLIKTRGQQVTLRCSSQSGHNTVSWYQQALGQGPQFIFQYYREEENGRGNFPPRFSGLQFPNYSSELNVNALELDDSALYLCASSPQDKNEQFFGPGTRLTVL.

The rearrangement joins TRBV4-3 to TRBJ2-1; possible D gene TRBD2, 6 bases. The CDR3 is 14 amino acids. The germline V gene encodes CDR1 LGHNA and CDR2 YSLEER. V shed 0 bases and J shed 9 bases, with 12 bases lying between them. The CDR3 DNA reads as TGCGCCAGCAGCCAAGACCACATGGGAGGTGAGCAGTTCTTC. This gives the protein CASSQDHMGGEQFF.

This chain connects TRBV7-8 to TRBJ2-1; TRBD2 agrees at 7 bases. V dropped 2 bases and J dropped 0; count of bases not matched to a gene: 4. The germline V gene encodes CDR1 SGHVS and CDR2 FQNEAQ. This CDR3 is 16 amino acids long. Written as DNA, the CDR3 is TGTGCCAGCAGCTTAAGGTGGACTAGCTCCTACAATGAGCAGTTCTTC. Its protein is CASSLRWTSSYNEQFF.

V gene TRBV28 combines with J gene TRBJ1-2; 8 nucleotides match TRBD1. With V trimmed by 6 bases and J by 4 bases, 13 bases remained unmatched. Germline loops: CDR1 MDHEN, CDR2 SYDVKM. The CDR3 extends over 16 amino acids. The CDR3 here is CASSLIEPDRVYGYTF. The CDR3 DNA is TGTGCCAGCAGCCTGATCGAACCGGACAGGGTCTATGGCTACACCTTC.

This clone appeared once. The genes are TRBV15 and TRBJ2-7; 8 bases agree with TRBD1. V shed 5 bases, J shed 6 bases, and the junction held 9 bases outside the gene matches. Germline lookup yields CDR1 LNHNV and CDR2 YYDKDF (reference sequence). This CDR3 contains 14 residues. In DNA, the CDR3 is TGTGCCACCAGCCCCCAGGGGGCGCGAGGCGAGCAGTACTTC. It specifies CATSPQGARGEQYF.

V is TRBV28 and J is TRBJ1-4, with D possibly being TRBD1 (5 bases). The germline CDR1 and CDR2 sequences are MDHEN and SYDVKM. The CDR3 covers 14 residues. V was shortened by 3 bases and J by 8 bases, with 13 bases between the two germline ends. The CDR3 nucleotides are TGTGCCAGCAGTTTGGGCGGGGCGCGGGAAAAACTGTTTTTT. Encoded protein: CASSLGGAREKLFF.

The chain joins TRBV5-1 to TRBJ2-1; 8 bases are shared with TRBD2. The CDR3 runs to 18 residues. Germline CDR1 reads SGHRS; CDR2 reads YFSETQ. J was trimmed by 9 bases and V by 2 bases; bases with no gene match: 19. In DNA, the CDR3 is TGCGCCAGCAGCTTTGGACCCCTCGCTACCTCGGGGGGGGGTGAGCAGTTCTTC. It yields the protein CASSFGPLATSGGGEQFF.

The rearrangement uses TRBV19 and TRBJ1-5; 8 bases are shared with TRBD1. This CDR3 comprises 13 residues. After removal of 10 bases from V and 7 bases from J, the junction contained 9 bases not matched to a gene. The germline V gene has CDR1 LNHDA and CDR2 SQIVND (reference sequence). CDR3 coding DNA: TGTGCCACAACTGTCCACAGGGGGCAGCCCCAGCATTTT. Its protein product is CATTVHRGQPQHF.

As DNA, the CDR3 is TGTGCCAGCAGTGCCGGGACAAACTATGGCTACACCTTC. Amino acid sequence: CASSAGTNYGYTF. The V call is TRBV6-5, the J call TRBJ1-2, with D possibly being TRBD1 (6 bases). Trimming pared 5 bases from V and 2 bases from J, leaving 9 bases between. CDR3 length equals 13 residues. Germline V gives CDR1 MNHEY, CDR2 SVGAGI.

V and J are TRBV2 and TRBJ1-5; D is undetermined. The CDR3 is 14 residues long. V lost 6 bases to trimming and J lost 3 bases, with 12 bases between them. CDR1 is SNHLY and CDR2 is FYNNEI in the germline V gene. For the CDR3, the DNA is TGTGCCAGCAGGGGTACAGTTTTCAATCAGCCCCAGCATTTT. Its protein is CASRGTVFNQPQHF.